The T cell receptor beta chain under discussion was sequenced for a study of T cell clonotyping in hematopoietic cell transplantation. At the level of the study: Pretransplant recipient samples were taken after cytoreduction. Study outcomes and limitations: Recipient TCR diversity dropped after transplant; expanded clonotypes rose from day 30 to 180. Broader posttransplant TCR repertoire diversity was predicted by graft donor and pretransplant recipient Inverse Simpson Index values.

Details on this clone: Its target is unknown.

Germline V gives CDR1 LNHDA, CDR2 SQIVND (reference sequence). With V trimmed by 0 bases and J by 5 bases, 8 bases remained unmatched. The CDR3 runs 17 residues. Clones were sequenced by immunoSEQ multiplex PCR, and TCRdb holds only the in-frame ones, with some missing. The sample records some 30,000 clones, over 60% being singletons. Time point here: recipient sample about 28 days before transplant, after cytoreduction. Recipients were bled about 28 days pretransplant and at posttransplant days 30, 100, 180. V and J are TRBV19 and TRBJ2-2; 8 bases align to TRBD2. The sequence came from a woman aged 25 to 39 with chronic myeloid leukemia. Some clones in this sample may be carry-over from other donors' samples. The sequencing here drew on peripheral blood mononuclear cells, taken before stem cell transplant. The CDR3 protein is CASSIDLSGGRTGELFF. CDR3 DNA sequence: TGTGCCAGTAGTATAGATCTTAGCGGCGGGAGGACCGGGGAGCTGTTTTTT. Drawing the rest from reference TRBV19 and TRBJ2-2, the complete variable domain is DGGITQSPKYLFRKEGQNVTLSCEQNLNHDAMYWYRQDPGQGLRLIYYSQIVNDFQKGDIAEGYSVSREKKESFPLTVTSAQKNPTAFYLCASSIDLSGGRTGELFFGEGSRLTVL.